These 15 T cell receptor beta chains came from one sample sequenced in a study of blood T cells in healthy people across ages. Together with a sample-barcoded 5' primer, a J-beta primer mix was included in a second PCR lasting roughly 6 to 12 cycles. TCRdb re-called the 5' RACE reads with MiXCR, one entry per CDR3 protein. Counted here are approximately 1,100,000 distinct CDR3 sequences, more than 40% occurring once; the ten biggest clones make up about 20%. Input material: blood. These TCRs come from a woman aged 60-70 years in good health.

The chain uses TRBV29-1 and TRBJ1-5; no reliable D call. Trimming took off 4 bases at V and 11 bases at J, with 6 bases between the two ends. Germline V gives CDR1 SQVTM, CDR2 ANQGSEA. The CDR3 consists of 9 residues. CDR3 coding DNA: TGCAGCGTTGCCCAGGCCCAGCATTTT. Translated, it gives CSVAQAQHF.

There are a few counts of this clonotype. The V call is TRBV29-1, the J call TRBJ1-4, with D unclear. Trimming left V 5 bases short and J 5 bases short, with 9 bases between. CDR1 and CDR2 (germline): SQVTM, ANQGSEA. CDR3 length equals 12 residues. The CDR3 nucleotides are TGCAGCGTTACCGGCCTGAATGAAAAACTGTTTTTT. Amino acids: CSVTGLNEKLFF.

This clonotype has just one count. Here the CDR3 DNA reads TGTGCCAGCTCACCAAGCCCCGATCAGCCCCAGCATTTT. Residues: CASSPSPDQPQHF. The chain links TRBV18 to TRBJ1-5; no firm D call. Per the germline V gene, CDR1 is KGHSH and CDR2 is LQKENI. This CDR3 region has 13 residues. Trimming removed 2 bases at V and 5 bases at J, with 7 bases between.

This clonotype was recorded a few times. The chain combines TRBV11-2 with TRBJ2-7, with D possibly being TRBD1 or TRBD2 (5 bases each). There are 13 residues in the CDR3. The germline CDR1 and CDR2 sequences are SGHAT and FQNNGV. Trimming stripped 2 bases from V and 12 bases from J, with 17 bases between. Here the CDR3 reads CASSLRVGDHGYF. The CDR3 coding sequence is TGTGCCAGCAGCTTAAGGGTCGGGGACCATGGGTACTTC.

This clonotype has more than one count but fewer than ten. The V call is TRBV7-3, the J call TRBJ2-1; 9 nucleotides agree with TRBD1. Germline V gene lookup returns CDR1 SGHTA and CDR2 FQGTGA. This CDR3 is built from 13 residues. The V and J ends lost 5 bases and 8 bases, in that order; junction bases with no gene match: 4. CDR3 bases: TGTGCCAGCAGCGTAGACAGGGGGGATGAGCAGTTCTTC. This translates into CASSVDRGDEQFF.

This clonotype was seen a few times. A read error may account for a junction end that differs from germline. V usage is TRBV5-5 and J usage is TRBJ2-3, with a tentative D call TRBD1 (6 bases). CDR1 and CDR2 (germline): SGHKS, YYEKEE (reference sequence). The CDR3 runs to 17 residues. The CDR3 region has the DNA TGTGCCGGCAGCTTTTGGGCCAGAACAGGGCAATCAGATACGCAGTATTTT. Residues: CAGSFWARTGQSDTQYF.

The chain employs TRBV7-9 and TRBJ2-7, with 13 bases matching TRBD2. CDR1 and CDR2 from the germline V gene are SEHNR and FQNEAQ (reference sequence). The CDR3 totals 15 residues. After removal of 4 bases from V and 3 bases from J, the junction contained 3 bases not matched to a gene. In DNA form, the CDR3 reads TGTGCCAGCAGCTCTAGGACTAGCGGGGGCTACGAGCAGTACTTC. This sequence encodes CASSSRTSGGYEQYF.

This clonotype was recorded a few times. The chain couples TRBV7-3 to TRBJ1-6; D not certain. This CDR3 is 14 amino acids long. CDR1 SGHTA and CDR2 FQGTGA come from the germline V gene. Trimming removed 3 bases at V and 7 bases at J, with 10 bases between. CDR3 DNA sequence: TGTGCCAGCAGCTTCCGGACTGAAAATTCACCCCTCCACTTT. Its translation: CASSFRTENSPLHF.

Comments on this clonotype: Relative to the germline gene, one junction end is altered; a read error may explain this. This chain joins TRBV7-9 and TRBJ2-5; possibly TRBD2 for D (5 bases). The CDR3 is made up of 14 amino acids. CDR1 SEHNR and CDR2 FQNEAQ come from the germline V gene (reference sequence). The CDR3 is CASGLALLLETQYF. The CDR3 DNA sequence: TGTGCCAGCGGCTTAGCGCTTCTGCTGGAGACCCAGTACTTC.

This clonotype was seen more than once but under ten times. J is TRBJ2-1 and V is TRBV15, with D unclear. Germline V gives CDR1 LNHNV, CDR2 YYDKDF (reference sequence). The ends were cut back, 5 bases at V and 3 bases at J, with 5 bases in the middle. The CDR3 consists of 12 residues. CDR3 sequence: CATSPNYNEQFF. As DNA, the CDR3 is TGTGCCACCAGCCCGAACTACAATGAGCAGTTCTTC. The full variable domain, completed using reference TRBV15 and TRBJ2-1, is DAMVIQNPRYQVTQFGKPVTLSCSQTLNHNVMYWYQQKSSQAPKLLFHYYDKDFNNEADTPDNFQSRRPNTSFCFLDIRSPGLGDTAMYLCATSPNYNEQFFGPGTRLTVL.

In this sample, this clonotype turned up a few times. This chain connects TRBV7-2 to TRBJ1-2; D not certain. Germline V gene lookup returns CDR1 SGHTA and CDR2 FQGNSA. The CDR3 sequence is 15 residues long. The V end was cut by 4 bases, the J end by 6 bases, with 18 bases between. The chain's CDR3 is CASSSYRGPTDGYTF. For the CDR3, the DNA is TGTGCCAGCAGCTCCTATCGAGGCCCGACGGATGGCTACACCTTC.

This clonotype was observed a few times. The chain employs TRBV7-2 and TRBJ2-7; TRBD1 matches at 9 bases. The J call is uncertain, as TRBJ2-5 better fits the DNA end. The CDR3 loop spans 15 amino acids. CDR1 SGHTA and CDR2 FQGNSA come from the germline V gene. CDR3 sequence (DNA): TGTGCCAGCAGCCACAGGGGGCCCGCGGGCGAGACCCAGTACTTC. Translation: CASSHRGPAGETQYF.

Regarding this clonotype: Given a much more abundant clone one base away, this may be a read error. This chain links TRBV3-1 with TRBJ2-4, with a weak D call TRBD1 (6 bases). The assigned J gene may be wrong: the sequence end matches TRBJ2-7 better. CDR3 length: 13 amino acids. Germline V gene lookup returns CDR1 LGHDT and CDR2 YNNKEL (reference sequence). CDR3 sequence reads: CAGSQIQGNEQYF. The CDR3 DNA sequence: TGTGCCGGCAGCCAAATACAGGGAAACGAGCAGTACTTC.

V gene TRBV24-1 combines with J gene TRBJ2-5; no clear D gene. The CDR3 runs 15 residues. V lost 1 base, J lost 1 base, and 9 bases lay in between. CDR1 KGHDR and CDR2 SFDVKD come from the germline V gene. The chain's CDR3 is CATSDLREGQETQYF. In DNA form, the CDR3 reads TGTGCCACCAGTGATTTAAGGGAAGGCCAAGAGACCCAGTACTTC.

As for this clonotype: This may stem from a read error, because a much larger clone lies one nucleotide away. The chain is built from TRBV29-1 and TRBJ2-5; possibly TRBD2 for D (7 bases). The DNA end lines up better with TRBJ2-4; the J call may be wrong. The germline CDR1 and CDR2 sequences are SQVTM and ANQGSEA. This CDR3 region has 13 residues. The CDR3: CSVEGGGKSIQYF. In DNA, the CDR3 is TGCAGCGTTGAAGGGGGGGGCAAAAGCATTCAGTACTTC.